This T cell receptor beta chain was identified in a study of regulatory T cells in long-lasting Graves disease. CDR3-region Arm-PCR and iRepertoire HTBI primers produced the TCR beta libraries. TCRdb independently ran MiXCR on the multiplex PCR reads; one entry per CDR3 protein. The sample carries hundreds of thousands of distinct CDR3 sequences, around 15% recorded once. Study-level results: Results may be inaccurate due to the small sample size. A greater number of public clonotypes (more than 2,500) was shared by persistent patients than by new patients (roughly 930).

This clonotype was observed a few times. Its antigen is undetermined. The CDR3 spans 16 residues. The V end was cut by 8 bases, the J end by 0 bases, with 17 bases between. CDR1 SGHVS and CDR2 FQNEAQ come from the germline V gene. Noted time point: newly diagnosed GD, antithyroid drugs for less than 3 months. Following extraction of RNA from PBMCs, that RNA was used to make the TCR library. This same sample was also part of a study on T cells in Graves' hyperthyroidism and ophthalmopathy. That work contributes: With the HTBI primer set, the TCR CDR3 went through a first round of RT-PCR. Most clonotypes expanded in thyroid above 0.001 were likewise present in blood.

V gene TRBV7-8 combines with J gene TRBJ1-3, with D perhaps TRBD1 (6 bases). The TCR comes from a woman between 40 and 65 years old with Graves disease. The specimen was peripheral blood mononuclear cells (PBMCs), collected at new diagnosis, from a patient treated with antithyroid drugs. The CDR3 protein is CASSKRTDLSGNTIYF. CDR3 nucleotide sequence: TGTGCCAGCTCGAAAAGGACAGACCTCTCTGGAAACACCATATATTTT.